Shown below are 22 T cell receptor beta chains from a single sample sequenced in a study of shared clonotypes between healthy human individuals. Produced via immunoSEQ multiplex PCR; TCRdb's table is partial and in-frame only. The profile covers roughly 2.4 million clones, with under 97% appearing a single time and around 0.13% taken by the ten largest. Sequenced material: naive CD4+ T cells sorted from blood. Specified subset: CD45RA+ positively selected. The receptor set was obtained from a man between 18 and 35 years old in good health.

The rearrangement joins TRBV7-2 to TRBJ2-3; D is unclear. CDR3 length equals 14 residues. V was shortened by 5 bases and J by 4 bases, with 13 bases between the two germline ends. Per germline, CDR1 SGHTA and CDR2 FQGNSA. The CDR3 DNA follows: TGTGCCAGCAGCCCTGGGCTTAAAGCAGATACGCAGTATTTT. Protein: CASSPGLKADTQYF.

The gene calls are TRBV10-2 and TRBJ2-7; 7 bases are shared with TRBD2. The V gene end was trimmed by 4 bases and the J gene end by 4 bases; junction bases not matched to a gene: 1. There are 12 residues in the CDR3. Germline values: CDR1 WSHSY, CDR2 SAAADI. The CDR3 DNA reads as TGCGCCAGCAGTGGAGCGGGATACGAGCAGTACTTC. This codes for CASSGAGYEQYF.

This chain joins TRBV5-1 and TRBJ2-2; 8 nucleotides align to TRBD2. Per germline, CDR1 SGHRS and CDR2 YFSETQ. The CDR3 runs 15 residues. J lost 5 bases, V lost 0 bases, and 3 bases had no gene match. In nucleotides, the CDR3 is TGCGCCAGCAGCTTGGAAGGACTAGCAACCGGGGAGCTGTTTTTT. Amino acid sequence: CASSLEGLATGELFF.

This chain connects TRBV7-9 to TRBJ2-7; D might be TRBD1 (6 bases). Germline CDR1 is SEHNR and CDR2 is FQNEAQ (reference sequence). This CDR3 contains 12 residues. V shed 5 bases and J shed 5 bases, with 10 bases lying between them. The CDR3 here is CASSLTGHEQYF. The CDR3 DNA follows: TGTGCCAGCAGCCTAACAGGGCACGAGCAGTACTTC.

The rearrangement links TRBV6-4 to TRBJ2-2; TRBD2 matches at 10 bases. Germline lookup yields CDR1 MRHNA and CDR2 SNTAGT. The CDR3 spans 17 residues. V shed 4 bases and J 1 base; nucleotides not matched to a gene: 6. DNA of the CDR3: TGTGCCAGCAGTGTCGATATAGCGGGAGGGAACACCGGGGAGCTGTTTTTT. This codes for CASSVDIAGGNTGELFF.

The chain carries TRBV4-1 and TRBJ1-2; 8 nucleotides align to TRBD1. Germline CDR1 MGHRA, CDR2 YSYEKL. The CDR3 sequence is 14 residues long. V lost 1 base, J lost 6 bases, and 4 bases stayed unmatched. CDR3 region: CASSQGDRGNGYTF. CDR3 in DNA: TGCGCCAGCAGCCAAGGTGACAGGGGTAATGGCTACACCTTC.

The J gene is TRBJ1-1, the V gene TRBV30, with a weak D call TRBD1 (5 bases). Germline CDR1 and CDR2: GTSNPN and SVGIG (reference sequence). Between the trimmed V and J ends, which lost 7 bases and 4 bases, there was a span of 16 bases. CDR3 length: 13 residues. The chain's CDR3 is CALKGRYFTEAFF. The CDR3 bases are TGTGCCTTGAAGGGACGGTATTTCACTGAAGCTTTCTTT.

This clone was seen a single time. The V call is TRBV30, the J call TRBJ1-2, with 9 bases identical to TRBD1. With 8 bases clipped from V and 4 bases from J, the junction kept 14 bases outside the gene matches. Germline V gives CDR1 GTSNPN, CDR2 SVGIG (reference sequence). There are 15 residues in the CDR3. The CDR3 DNA reads TGTGCCCGGACTGAAACGACAGGGGGGACCTATGGCTACACCTTC. The encoded protein is CARTETTGGTYGYTF.

V is TRBV10-3 and J is TRBJ1-1; D perhaps matches TRBD1 (6 bases). Germline-derived CDR1 and CDR2 are ENHRY and SYGVKD. The CDR3 sequence is 16 residues long. The V and J ends lost 10 bases and 0 bases respectively, with 21 bases between them. Here the CDR3 DNA reads TGTGCCAGTGGGCAGGGGACCAATAGTGTGAACACTGAAGCTTTCTTT. This translates into CASGQGTNSVNTEAFF.

This chain uses TRBV30 with TRBJ2-7, with D hard to call. Germline V lookup: CDR1 GTSNPN, CDR2 SVGIG (reference sequence). The CDR3 loop spans 12 amino acids. V was clipped by 5 bases and J by 3 bases, with 11 bases between them. CDR3 amino acids: CAWAKESYEQYF. The CDR3 coding sequence is TGTGCCTGGGCCAAGGAAAGCTACGAGCAGTACTTC. Full variable domain (rest looked up from reference TRBV30 and TRBJ2-7): SQTIHQWPATLVQPVGSPLSLECTVEGTSNPNLYWYRQAAGRGLQLLFYSVGIGQISSEVPQNLSASRPQDRQFILSSKKLLLSDSGFYLCAWAKESYEQYFGPGTRLTVT.

The chain links TRBV29-1 to TRBJ1-2; 10 positions agree with TRBD1. J lost 5 bases, V lost 5 bases, and 5 bases had no gene match. The germline V gene encodes CDR1 SQVTM and CDR2 ANQGSEA. The CDR3 spans 13 residues. The CDR3 DNA is TGCAGCGTTACGGGACAGGGGACATATGGCTACACCTTC. It specifies CSVTGQGTYGYTF. Full variable domain (missing parts from reference TRBV29-1 and TRBJ1-2): SAVISQKPSRDICQRGTSLTIQCQVDSQVTMMFWYRQQPGQSLTLIATANQGSEATYESGFVIDKFPISRPNLTFSTLTVSNMSPEDSSIYLCSVTGQGTYGYTFGSGTRLTVV.

This sequence joins TRBV6-1 and TRBJ1-2; the D gene is possibly TRBD1 (5 bases). V gave up 1 base and J gave up 7 bases, with 13 bases separating them. The CDR3 has 14 amino acids. Germline loops: CDR1 MNHNS, CDR2 SASEGT. The CDR3 nucleotides are TGTGCCAGCAGTGAAGATATAGGGGCCCTTGGCTACACCTTC. Translating it yields CASSEDIGALGYTF.

This chain joins TRBV5-6 and TRBJ1-2; D gene uncertain. Germline lookup yields CDR1 SGHDT and CDR2 YYEEEE. The V end was cut by 6 bases, the J end by 11 bases, with 20 bases between. This CDR3 contains 13 residues. The CDR3 nucleotides read TGTGCCAGCACCTTAGGGAAAAGGCAGTATTACACCTTC. It encodes CASTLGKRQYYTF.

This clone was observed a handful of times. The chain combines TRBV9 with TRBJ1-6; D possibly corresponds to TRBD1 (5 bases). V lost 1 base and J lost 8, with 13 bases in between. CDR1 SGDLS and CDR2 YYNGEE come from the germline V gene. This CDR3 is 15 amino acids long. Here the CDR3 DNA reads TGTGCCAGCAGCGTAACAGGCGGCTGGGATTCACCCCTCCACTTT. It specifies CASSVTGGWDSPLHF.

A remark on this clone: At the DNA level, this CDR3 is encoded by other sequences in the same sample as well. The chain uses TRBV7-3 and TRBJ2-5, with D perhaps TRBD2 (5 bases). Trimming stripped 2 bases from V and 5 bases from J, with 9 bases between. From germline, CDR1 is SGHTA and CDR2 FQGTGA. The CDR3 contains 13 residues. CDR3 coding DNA: TGTGCCAGCAGCTTAGGGAGAGGGGAGACCCAGTACTTC. It translates to CASSLGRGETQYF.

The rearrangement uses TRBV4-1 and TRBJ1-3; D remains ambiguous. The CDR3 consists of 15 residues. CDR1 and CDR2 (germline): MGHRA, YSYEKL. The V gene lost 0 bases and the J gene lost 7 bases, with 13 bases spanning the gap. CDR3 protein: CASSQEGQGRNTIYF. DNA of the CDR3: TGCGCCAGCAGCCAAGAAGGGCAAGGACGGAACACCATATATTTT.

As regards this clone: Other DNA sequences within the sample encode an identical CDR3. This chain links TRBV30 with TRBJ2-1, with D hard to call. V gave up 5 bases and J gave up 0 bases, with 8 bases separating them. CDR1 and CDR2 (germline): GTSNPN, SVGIG (reference sequence). The CDR3 extends over 13 amino acids. The CDR3 nucleotides are TGTGCCTGGTCCCTCAGCTCCTACAATGAGCAGTTCTTC. This gives the protein CAWSLSSYNEQFF.

V is TRBV4-1 and J is TRBJ2-3; 9 nucleotides align to TRBD1. The CDR3 is 17 amino acids. The J segment lost 4 bases and the V segment lost 0 bases, leaving 8 bases of the junction unmatched. The germline CDR1 and CDR2 sequences are MGHRA and YSYEKL. The CDR3 DNA reads TGCGCCAGCAGCCAAGAGCCCACCGGGACAGGGTCAGATACGCAGTATTTT. It yields the protein CASSQEPTGTGSDTQYF.

The chain employs TRBV2 and TRBJ2-5; weak D call: TRBD1 (7 bases). V gave up 6 bases and J gave up 7 bases, with 18 bases separating them. The CDR3 totals 14 residues. Germline V lookup: CDR1 SNHLY, CDR2 FYNNEI. The CDR3 here is CASRTRDSSGTQYF. The CDR3 DNA is TGTGCCAGCAGGACTAGGGACAGTTCTGGGACCCAGTACTTC.

This sequence joins TRBV30 and TRBJ2-7, with D unresolved. Trimming cost V 1 base and J 5 bases, with 6 bases left between them. This CDR3 contains 11 residues. Germline V gives CDR1 GTSNPN, CDR2 SVGIG (reference sequence). CDR3 coding DNA: TGTGCCTGGAGTGAGTCCGACGAGCAGTACTTC. Translated: CAWSESDEQYF.

This sequence joins TRBV25-1 and TRBJ1-4; TRBD1 matches at 8 bases. Germline assignment: CDR1 MGHDK and CDR2 SYGVNS. There are 14 residues in the CDR3. V shed 5 bases and J 8 bases; nucleotides not matched to a gene: 7. CDR3 protein: CASSPDRGREKLFF. Written as DNA, the CDR3 is TGTGCCAGCAGTCCTGACAGGGGAAGGGAAAAACTGTTTTTT.

This chain uses TRBV5-1 with TRBJ2-1; TRBD2 matches at 9 bases. This CDR3 is 14 amino acids long. Germline V CDR1 and CDR2: SGHRS, YFSETQ. After removal of 3 bases from V and 10 bases from J, the junction contained 8 bases not matched to a gene. CDR3 DNA sequence: TGCGCCAGCAGCTCAGCGGGAGGTGCTTTCGAGCAGTTCTTC. It is translated as CASSSAGGAFEQFF.